The source of this TCR beta chain is a study of blood T cell repertoires in COVID-19. Seattle's cohort entered during active infection and was followed longitudinally. This CDR3 is built from 16 residues. The V gene's germline CDR1 is SGHVS and CDR2 FQNEAQ. The V gene lost 0 bases and the J gene lost 0 bases, with 9 bases spanning the gap. The protocol was immunoSEQ multiplex PCR, while the TCRdb copy is restricted to in-frame clones and leaves out a portion. Of a few hundred thousand clones listed, roughly 91% are singletons. This rearrangement joins TRBV7-8 to TRBJ2-1; tentative D call: TRBD2 (5 bases). The TCR was taken from a woman aged 25 to 39 with COVID-19, enrolled during active disease. The sequencing sample was made of peripheral blood. The CDR3 sequence: CASSLASGSSYNEQFF. The CDR3 DNA reads TGTGCCAGCAGCTTAGCGAGCGGTAGCTCCTACAATGAGCAGTTCTTC.